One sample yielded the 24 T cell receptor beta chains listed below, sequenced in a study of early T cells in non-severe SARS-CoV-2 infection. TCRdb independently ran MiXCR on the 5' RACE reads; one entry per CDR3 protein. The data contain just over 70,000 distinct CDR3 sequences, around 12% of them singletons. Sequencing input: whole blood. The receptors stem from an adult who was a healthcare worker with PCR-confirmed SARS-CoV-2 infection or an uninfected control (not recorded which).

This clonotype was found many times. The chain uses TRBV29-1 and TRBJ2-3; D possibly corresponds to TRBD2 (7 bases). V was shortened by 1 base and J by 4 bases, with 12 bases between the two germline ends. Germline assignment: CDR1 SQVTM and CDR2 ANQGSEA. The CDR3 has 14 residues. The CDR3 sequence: CSVEGGGDPDTQYF. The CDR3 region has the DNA TGCAGCGTTGAAGGAGGGGGGGACCCAGATACGCAGTATTTT.

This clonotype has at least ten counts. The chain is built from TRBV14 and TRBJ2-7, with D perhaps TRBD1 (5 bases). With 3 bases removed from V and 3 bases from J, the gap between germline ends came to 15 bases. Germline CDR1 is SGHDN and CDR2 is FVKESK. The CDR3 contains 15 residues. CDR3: CASSQGGHVNYEQYF. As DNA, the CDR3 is TGTGCCAGCAGCCAGGGTGGACACGTCAACTACGAGCAGTACTTC.

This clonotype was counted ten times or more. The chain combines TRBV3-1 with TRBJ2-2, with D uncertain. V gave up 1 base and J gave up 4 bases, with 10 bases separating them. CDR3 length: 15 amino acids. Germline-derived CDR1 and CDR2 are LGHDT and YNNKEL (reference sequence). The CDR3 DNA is TGTGCCAGCAGCCAAGGGTCGGCGGTCACCGGGGAGCTGTTTTTT. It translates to CASSQGSAVTGELFF.

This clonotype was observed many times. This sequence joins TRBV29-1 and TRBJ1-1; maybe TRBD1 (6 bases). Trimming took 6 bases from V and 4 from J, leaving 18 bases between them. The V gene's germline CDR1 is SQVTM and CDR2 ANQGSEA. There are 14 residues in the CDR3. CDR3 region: CSVERQGGGTEAFF. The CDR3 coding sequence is TGCAGCGTAGAACGTCAGGGAGGGGGCACTGAAGCTTTCTTT.

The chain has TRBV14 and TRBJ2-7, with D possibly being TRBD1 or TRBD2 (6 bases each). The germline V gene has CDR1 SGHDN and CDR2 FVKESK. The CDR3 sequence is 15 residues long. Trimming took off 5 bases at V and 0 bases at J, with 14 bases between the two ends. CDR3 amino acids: CASSSSGDNSYEQYF. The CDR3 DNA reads TGTGCCAGCAGCTCTTCGGGGGACAACTCCTACGAGCAGTACTTC.

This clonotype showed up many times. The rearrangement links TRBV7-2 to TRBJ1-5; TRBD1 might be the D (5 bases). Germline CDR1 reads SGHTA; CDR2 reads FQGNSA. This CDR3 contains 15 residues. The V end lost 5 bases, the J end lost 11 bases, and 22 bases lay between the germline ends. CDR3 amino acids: CASSTGETSGGTQHF. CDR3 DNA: TGTGCCAGCAGCACCGGGGAAACGAGCGGGGGGACCCAGCATTTT.

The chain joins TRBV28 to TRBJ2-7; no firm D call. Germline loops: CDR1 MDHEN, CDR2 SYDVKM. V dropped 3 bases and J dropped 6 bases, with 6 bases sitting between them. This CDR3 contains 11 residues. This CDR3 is CASSLSREQYF. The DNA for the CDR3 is TGTGCCAGCAGTTTGAGCCGCGAGCAGTACTTC.

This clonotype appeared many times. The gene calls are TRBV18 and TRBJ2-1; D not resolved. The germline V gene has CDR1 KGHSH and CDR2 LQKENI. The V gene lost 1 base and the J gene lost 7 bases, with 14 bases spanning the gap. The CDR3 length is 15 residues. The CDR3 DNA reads TGTGCCAGCTCACCACTCCGAGCTACAGCAAATGAGCAGTTCTTC. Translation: CASSPLRATANEQFF.

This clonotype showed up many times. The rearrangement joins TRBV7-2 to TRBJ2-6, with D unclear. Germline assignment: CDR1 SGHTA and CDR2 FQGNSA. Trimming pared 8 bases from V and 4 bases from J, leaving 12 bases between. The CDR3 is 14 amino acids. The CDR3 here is CASVRIPGANVLTF. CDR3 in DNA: TGTGCCAGCGTACGAATCCCCGGGGCCAACGTCCTGACTTTC.

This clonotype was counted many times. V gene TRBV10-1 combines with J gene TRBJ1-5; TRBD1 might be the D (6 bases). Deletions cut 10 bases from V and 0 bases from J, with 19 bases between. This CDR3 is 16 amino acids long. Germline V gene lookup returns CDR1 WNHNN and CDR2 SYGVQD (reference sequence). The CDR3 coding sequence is TGCGCCACCGAGCCAAGGACAGAGTATAGCAATCAGCCCCAGCATTTT. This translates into CATEPRTEYSNQPQHF.

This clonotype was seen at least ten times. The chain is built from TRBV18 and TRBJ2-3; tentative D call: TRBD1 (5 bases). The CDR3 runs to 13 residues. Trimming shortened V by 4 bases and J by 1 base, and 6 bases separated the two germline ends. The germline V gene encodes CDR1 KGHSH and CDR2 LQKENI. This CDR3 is CASSRGGTDTQYF. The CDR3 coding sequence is TGTGCCAGCTCACGGGGCGGCACAGATACGCAGTATTTT.

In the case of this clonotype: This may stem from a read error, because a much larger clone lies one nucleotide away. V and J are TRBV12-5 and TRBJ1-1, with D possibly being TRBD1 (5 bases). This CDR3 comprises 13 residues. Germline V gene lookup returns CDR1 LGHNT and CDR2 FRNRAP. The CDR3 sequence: CVSGPDRNTEAFF. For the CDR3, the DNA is TGTGTTAGTGGTCCCGACAGAAACACTGAAGCTTTCTTT.

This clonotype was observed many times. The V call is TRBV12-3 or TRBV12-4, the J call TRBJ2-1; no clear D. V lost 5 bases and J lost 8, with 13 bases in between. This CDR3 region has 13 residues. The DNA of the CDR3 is TGTGCCAGCAGTCCCCACTCTACGTATGAGCAGTTCTTC. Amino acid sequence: CASSPHSTYEQFF.

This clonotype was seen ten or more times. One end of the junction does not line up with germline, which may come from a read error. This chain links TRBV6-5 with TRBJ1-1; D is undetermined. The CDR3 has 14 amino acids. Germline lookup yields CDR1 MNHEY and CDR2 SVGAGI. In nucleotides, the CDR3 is TGTGCCAGGAGTTACTCCAGGCGGAACACTGAAGCTTTCTTT. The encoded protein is CARSYSRRNTEAFF.

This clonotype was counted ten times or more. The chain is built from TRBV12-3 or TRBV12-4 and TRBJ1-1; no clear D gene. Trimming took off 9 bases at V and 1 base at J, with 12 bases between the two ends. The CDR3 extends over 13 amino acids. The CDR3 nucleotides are TGTGCCAGTCTCGGGCGGAGGAACACTGAAGCTTTCTTT. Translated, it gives CASLGRRNTEAFF.

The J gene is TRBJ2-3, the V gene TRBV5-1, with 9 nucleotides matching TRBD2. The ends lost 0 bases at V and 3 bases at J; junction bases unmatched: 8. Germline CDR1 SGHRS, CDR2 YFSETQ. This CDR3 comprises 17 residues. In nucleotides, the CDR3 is TGCGCCAGCAGCTTGGGAGGGACTAGCCGCCGGACAGATACGCAGTATTTT. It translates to CASSLGGTSRRTDTQYF.

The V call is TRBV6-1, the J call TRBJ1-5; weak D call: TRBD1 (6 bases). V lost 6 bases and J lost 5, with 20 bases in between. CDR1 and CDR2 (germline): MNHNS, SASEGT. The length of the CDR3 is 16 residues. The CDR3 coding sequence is TGTGCCAGCAGGGATAGGGGAGGGACACGCTATCAGCCCCAGCATTTT. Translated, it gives CASRDRGGTRYQPQHF.

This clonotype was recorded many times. CDR3 protein: CASSHRDRVDTEAFF. The CDR3 nucleotides are TGTGCCAGCAGCCACCGGGACAGGGTAGACACTGAAGCTTTCTTT. This rearrangement joins TRBV27 to TRBJ1-1, with TRBD1 matching over 9 bases. Germline CDR1 reads MNHEY; CDR2 reads SMNVEV (reference sequence). This CDR3 comprises 15 residues. The V gene end was trimmed by 6 bases and the J gene end by 3 bases; junction bases not matched to a gene: 8.

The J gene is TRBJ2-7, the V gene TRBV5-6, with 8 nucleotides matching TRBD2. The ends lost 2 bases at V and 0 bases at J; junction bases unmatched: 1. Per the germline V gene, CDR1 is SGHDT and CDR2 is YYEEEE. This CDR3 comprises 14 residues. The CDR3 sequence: CASSFGRGSYEQYF. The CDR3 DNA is TGTGCCAGCAGCTTCGGGAGGGGCTCCTACGAGCAGTACTTC.

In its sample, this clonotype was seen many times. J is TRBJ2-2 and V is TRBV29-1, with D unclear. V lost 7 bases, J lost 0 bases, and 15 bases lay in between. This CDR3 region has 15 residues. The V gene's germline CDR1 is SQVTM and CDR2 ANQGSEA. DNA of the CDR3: TGCAGCGCTTTCGCGGTGGCGGCGAACACCGGGGAGCTGTTTTTT. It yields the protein CSAFAVAANTGELFF.

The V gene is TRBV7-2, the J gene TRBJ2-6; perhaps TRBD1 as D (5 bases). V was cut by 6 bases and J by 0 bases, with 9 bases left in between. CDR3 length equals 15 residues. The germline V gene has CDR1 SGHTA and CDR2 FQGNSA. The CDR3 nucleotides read TGTGCCAGCAGTGGCAGGGACTCTGGGGCCAACGTCCTGACTTTC. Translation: CASSGRDSGANVLTF.

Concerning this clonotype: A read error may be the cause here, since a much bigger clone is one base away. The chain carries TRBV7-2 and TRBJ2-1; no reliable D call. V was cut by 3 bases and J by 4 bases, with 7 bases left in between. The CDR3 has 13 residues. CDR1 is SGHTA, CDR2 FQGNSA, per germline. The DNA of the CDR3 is TGTGCCAGCAGCTTTGACAAGTACAATGAGCAGTTCTTC. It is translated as CASSFDKYNEQFF.

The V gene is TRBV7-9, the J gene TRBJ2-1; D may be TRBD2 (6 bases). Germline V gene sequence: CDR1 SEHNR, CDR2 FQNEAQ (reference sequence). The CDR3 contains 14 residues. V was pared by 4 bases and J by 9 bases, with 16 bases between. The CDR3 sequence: CASSWNSGRGEQFF. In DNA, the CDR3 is TGTGCCAGCAGCTGGAATAGCGGTCGAGGTGAGCAGTTCTTC.

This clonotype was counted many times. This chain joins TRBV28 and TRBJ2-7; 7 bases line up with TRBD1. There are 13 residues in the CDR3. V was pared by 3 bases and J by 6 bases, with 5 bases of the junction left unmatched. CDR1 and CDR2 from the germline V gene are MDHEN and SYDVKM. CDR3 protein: CASSFRQGPEQYF. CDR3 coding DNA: TGTGCCAGCAGTTTTCGACAGGGACCCGAGCAGTACTTC.